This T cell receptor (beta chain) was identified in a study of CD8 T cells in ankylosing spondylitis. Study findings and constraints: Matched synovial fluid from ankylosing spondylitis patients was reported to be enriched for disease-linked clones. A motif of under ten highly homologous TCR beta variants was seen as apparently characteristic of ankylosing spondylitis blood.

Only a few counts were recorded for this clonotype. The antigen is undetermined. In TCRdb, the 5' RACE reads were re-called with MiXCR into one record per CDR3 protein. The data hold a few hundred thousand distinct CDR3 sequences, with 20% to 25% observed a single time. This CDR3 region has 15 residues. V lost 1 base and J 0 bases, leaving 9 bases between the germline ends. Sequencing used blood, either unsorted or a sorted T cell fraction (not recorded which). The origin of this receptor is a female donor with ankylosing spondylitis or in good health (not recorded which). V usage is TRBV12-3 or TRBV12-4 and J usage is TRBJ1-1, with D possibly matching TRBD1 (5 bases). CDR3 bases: TGTGCCAGCAGTTTAGGGGGGGGAATGAACACTGAAGCTTTCTTT. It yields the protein CASSLGGGMNTEAFF.